Listed below are T cell receptor beta chains from one sample, sequenced in a study of cytomegalovirus exposure and HLA in healthy donors. This table comes from immunoSEQ multiplex PCR, and its TCRdb copy is limited to in-frame clones, with some not included. The repertoire holds roughly 200,000 clones, over 70% seen once, with just under 3% in the top ten. Material: PBMCs. These receptors were obtained from a male donor in good health and CMV-seronegative. Both conserved end residues are part of each CDR3.

CDR3 | V
CASSYSAYQAGHGYTF | TRBV6-5
CASSVDSRQETQYF | TRBV9
CASSLAGTGGRAQYF | TRBV5-1
CASSPSVSNQPQHF | TRBV9
CSAYRDSYTF | TRBV29-1
CASRQVSDTQYF | TRBV6-1
CASSVGGRRTHEQFF | TRBV7-3
CASSLQSEQYF | TRBV28
CASSFLYEQYF | TRBV28
CAISVNYEQYF | TRBV10-3
CASSVDINNSPLHF | TRBV9
CASSLGGGDYEQYF | TRBV11-2
CASSRGASGPYNEQFF | TRBV7-6
CASSIKRDRDEQYF | TRBV19
CASSWREDYNEQFF | TRBV4-1
CAIQVSATNEKLFF | TRBV6-1
CASRGSASGRLADTQYF | TRBV2